The subject of this entry is one TCR beta chain. The target antigen is unknown. This specimen belongs to a study of cytomegalovirus exposure and HLA in healthy donors. Study outcomes and limitations: Later analysis identified a missense DCLRE1C variant that was linked to TCR beta V- and J-gene trimming. Serostatus for CMV was the only available immune exposure information. The study listed 150 to 200 cytomegalovirus-associated TCR beta chains. The number of N-insertions in an Asian-associated ancestry cluster was reportedly below the 666-donor mean in a later analysis.

Germline V gives CDR1 SGHAT, CDR2 FQNNGV. The CDR3 is 14 amino acids. A multiplex PCR was run with 60 Vbeta primers and 13 Jbeta primers. This table comes from immunoSEQ multiplex PCR, and its TCRdb copy is limited to in-frame clones, with some not included. The sample table includes 40,000 to 60,000 clones. The sequenced sample was PBMCs. The chain is built from TRBV11-2 and TRBJ2-5, with D tentatively TRBD1 (6 bases). The assigned J gene may be wrong: the sequence end matches TRBJ2-7 better. The receptor comes from a male donor in good health and CMV-seropositive. This CDR3 reads CASSNSRGSYEQYF. CDR3 nucleotide sequence: TGTGCCAGCAGCAACAGCAGGGGATCCTACGAGCAGTACTTC.